There are many counts of the clone carrying this T cell receptor beta chain. Its matching antigen is unknown. When ophthalmopathy did not progress within 18 months, Graves' hyperthyroidism was considered stable. CDR1 is SGHNT, CDR2 YYREEE, per germline (reference sequence). This CDR3 region has 14 residues. V shed 3 bases, J shed 8 bases, and the junction held 7 bases outside the gene matches. RNA transcripts gave rise to amplified TCR beta CDR3 regions. A first-round RT-PCR of the TCR CDR3 used the HTBI primer set. TCRdb redid the calling of the multiplex PCR reads with MiXCR, one entry per CDR3 protein. This sample yields over 90,000 distinct CDR3 sequences, of which approximately 48% are seen a single time; 26% belongs to the top ten. These data come from a study of T cells in Graves' hyperthyroidism and ophthalmopathy. Across the whole study: Pretreatment peripheral blood was obtained at initial diagnosis. Study-level points and caveats: The model forecast ophthalmopathy, anticipating it by a median around 6.5 months before onset.

This clonotype was obtained from a middle-aged man with Graves' hyperthyroidism. The V gene is TRBV5-4, the J gene TRBJ1-1, with TRBD1 matching over 10 bases. Sequenced: blood. The CDR3 reads CASSSGTGEVEAFF. The DNA of the CDR3 is TGTGCCAGCAGCTCGGGGACAGGGGAGGTCGAAGCTTTCTTT. The full variable domain, its missing parts supplied by reference TRBV5-4 and TRBJ1-1, is ETGVTQSPTHLIKTRGQQVTLRCSSQSGHNTVSWYQQALGQGPQFIFQYYREEENGRGNFPPRFSGLQFPNYSSELNVNALELDDSALYLCASSSGTGEVEAFFGQGTRLTVV.